This T cell receptor beta chain was sequenced during a study of cytomegalovirus exposure and HLA in healthy donors. Regarding donors, all were healthy bone marrow donors. PCR was performed using 60 Vbeta and 13 Jbeta primers. TCRdb keeps only in-frame clones here, not all; method: immunoSEQ multiplex PCR. The sample carries about 160,000 clones, under 75% recorded once. The V gene lost 3 bases and the J gene lost 0 bases, with 6 bases spanning the gap. The CDR3 loop spans 14 amino acids. Germline V lookup: CDR1 LNHDA, CDR2 SQIVND (reference sequence). This clone was observed a few times. Sequencing was performed on PBMCs. The origin of this receptor is a man in his forties in good health and CMV-seropositive. This chain connects TRBV19 to TRBJ1-3; no definite D call. The CDR3 sequence: CASSMFISGNTIYF. DNA of the CDR3: TGTGCCAGTAGTATGTTCATCTCTGGAAACACCATATATTTT. The full variable domain, rest sourced from reference TRBV19 and TRBJ1-3, is DGGITQSPKYLFRKEGQNVTLSCEQNLNHDAMYWYRQDPGQGLRLIYYSQIVNDFQKGDIAEGYSVSREKKESFPLTVTSAQKNPTAFYLCASSMFISGNTIYFGEGSWLTVV.